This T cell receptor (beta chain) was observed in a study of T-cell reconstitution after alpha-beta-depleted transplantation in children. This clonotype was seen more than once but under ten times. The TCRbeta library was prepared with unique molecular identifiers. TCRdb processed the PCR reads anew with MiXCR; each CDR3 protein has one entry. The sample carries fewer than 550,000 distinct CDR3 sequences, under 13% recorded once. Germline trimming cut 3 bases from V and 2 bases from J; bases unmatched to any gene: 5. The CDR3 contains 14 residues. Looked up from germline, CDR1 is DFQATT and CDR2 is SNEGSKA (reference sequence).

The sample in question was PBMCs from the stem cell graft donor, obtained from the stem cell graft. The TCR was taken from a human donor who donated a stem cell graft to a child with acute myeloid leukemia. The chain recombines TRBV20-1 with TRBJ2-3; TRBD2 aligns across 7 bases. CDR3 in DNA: TGCAGTGCTAGCGGGCTAGCGGACACAGATACGCAGTATTTT. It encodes CSASGLADTDTQYF.